This TCR beta chain originates from a study of control samples from healthy donors and cancer patients. Using immunoSEQ multiplex PCR, the repertoire was profiled, and TCRdb retains in-frame clones only, with some absent. The table shows fewer than 200,000 clones, with 96% occurring only once. From germline, CDR1 is MGHRA and CDR2 YSYEKL. V lost 3 bases and J lost 5, with 4 bases in between. This CDR3 contains 12 residues. The sequencing input was blood. The receptor comes from a woman aged 25 to 39 in good health. This chain links TRBV4-1 with TRBJ2-2, with D unresolved. The CDR3 region has the DNA TGCGCCAGCAGCCAGGGAACCGGGGAGCTGTTTTTT. Translated, it gives CASSQGTGELFF.